The clone carrying this T cell receptor (beta chain) was found a few times. The investigators amplified TCR beta CDR3 regions from RNA transcripts. The HTBI set primed first-round TCR CDR3 RT-PCR. Each CDR3 protein gets one entry after TCRdb re-called the multiplex PCR reads with MiXCR. The profile shows a few hundred thousand distinct CDR3 sequences, less than 25% of them singletons. Among ophthalmopathy patients, the Clinical Activity Score reached at least 3, the NOSPECS grade reached at least 4, and duration remained under 3 months. From germline, CDR1 is WNHNN and CDR2 SYGVQD (reference sequence). V dropped 3 bases and J dropped 4 bases, with 11 bases sitting between them. The CDR3 consists of 14 residues. This entry comes from a study of T cells in Graves' hyperthyroidism and ophthalmopathy.

This rearrangement joins TRBV10-1 to TRBJ2-3; D is ambiguous. The sample comprised blood. This sequence was found in a woman between 70 and 85 years old with Graves' ophthalmopathy. The CDR3 spells CASSDRYRADTQYF. The CDR3 region has the DNA TGCGCCAGCAGTGACAGGTACCGGGCAGATACGCAGTATTTT.